This entry lists 32 T cell receptor beta chains sequenced from one sample in a study of CD8 T cells in Susac syndrome. Random hexamers served to reverse transcribe roughly 0.5 to 1 ug RNA. TCRdb recomputed calls from the immunoSEQ multiplex PCR reads with MiXCR, one row per CDR3 protein. Counted here are about 210,000 distinct CDR3 sequences, 95% occurring once; the ten biggest clones make up 0.075% to 0.095%. The sequencing input was CD4+ T cells from PBMCs. Source of these receptors: a human donor with multiple sclerosis.

The chain couples TRBV5-6 to TRBJ1-6; weak D call: TRBD1 (6 bases). CDR1 and CDR2 from the germline V gene are SGHDT and YYEEEE. V lost 3 bases, J lost 8 bases, and 9 bases lay in between. The CDR3 contains 13 residues. CDR3 DNA sequence: TGTGCCAGCAGCTCGGACAGCTATTCACCCCTCCACTTT. As protein: CASSSDSYSPLHF.

This clonotype was counted only a few times. V usage is TRBV5-1 and J usage is TRBJ1-1; D is unclear. This CDR3 has 16 residues. V was trimmed by 1 base and J by 1 base, leaving 14 bases between them. The germline gives CDR1 SGHRS, CDR2 YFSETQ. CDR3 coding DNA: TGCGCCAGCAGCTTGAATCGGCGGCGGACGAACACTGAAGCTTTCTTT. Protein product: CASSLNRRRTNTEAFF. Complete variable domain (other parts from reference TRBV5-1 and TRBJ1-1): KAGVTQTPRYLIKTRGQQVTLSCSPISGHRSVSWYQQTPGQGLQFLFEYFSETQRNKGNFPGRFSGRQFSNSRSEMNVSTLELGDSALYLCASSLNRRRTNTEAFFGQGTRLTVV.

CDR3 in amino acids: CAWSPDFLTDTQYF. CDR3 sequence (DNA): TGTGCCTGGAGTCCGGACTTTCTCACAGATACGCAGTATTTT. This chain links TRBV30 with TRBJ2-3, with D perhaps TRBD2 (5 bases). The ends were cut back, 2 bases at V and 2 bases at J, with 11 bases in the middle. The V gene's germline CDR1 is GTSNPN and CDR2 SVGIG (reference sequence). CDR3 length: 14 residues. The full variable domain, with the rest looked up from reference TRBV30 and TRBJ2-3, is SQTIHQWPATLVQPVGSPLSLECTVEGTSNPNLYWYRQAAGRGLQLLFYSVGIGQISSEVPQNLSASRPQDRQFILSSKKLLLSDSGFYLCAWSPDFLTDTQYFGPGTRLTVL.

The sample holds one count of this clonotype. The chain carries TRBV29-1 and TRBJ2-1; D is undetermined. V shed 3 bases and J shed 5 bases, with 8 bases lying between them. Germline CDR1 reads SQVTM; CDR2 reads ANQGSEA. The CDR3 totals 12 residues. CDR3 amino acids: CSVDRIDNEQFF. The DNA of the CDR3 is TGCAGCGTTGACAGAATAGACAATGAGCAGTTCTTC.

The CDR3 DNA follows: TGTGCCAGCTCACCATCAACCAACTATGGCTACACCTTC. As protein: CASSPSTNYGYTF. The gene calls are TRBV18 and TRBJ1-2; D unclear. Trimming cost V 2 bases and J 2 bases, with 6 bases left between them. The CDR3 covers 13 residues. Germline lookup yields CDR1 KGHSH and CDR2 LQKENI.

The CDR3 reads CASSFLGQGGTQYF. For the CDR3, the DNA is TGTGCCAGCAGCTTCTTGGGGCAGGGTGGTACGCAGTATTTT. The chain has TRBV7-9 and TRBJ2-3; the D gene is possibly TRBD1 (5 bases). The V gene's germline CDR1 is SEHNR and CDR2 FQNEAQ (reference sequence). Trimming cost V 3 bases and J 8 bases, with 15 bases left between them. CDR3 length: 14 amino acids.

In this sample, this clonotype turned up once. The chain has TRBV9 and TRBJ1-5; the D is unclear. This CDR3 spans 14 amino acids. Per the germline V gene, CDR1 is SGDLS and CDR2 is YYNGEE. Between the trimmed V and J ends, which lost 4 bases and 7 bases, there was a span of 15 bases. DNA of the CDR3: TGTGCCAGCAGCCCGACCCTTTTGGGGCAGCCCCAGCATTTT. This encodes CASSPTLLGQPQHF.

The rearrangement uses TRBV5-1 and TRBJ2-7; no reliable D call. The CDR3 has 14 residues. Trimming cost V 1 base and J 2 bases, with 10 bases left between them. Germline V CDR1 and CDR2: SGHRS, YFSETQ. The CDR3 loop is CASSLLVPPYEQYF. CDR3 sequence (DNA): TGCGCCAGCAGCTTGTTAGTCCCGCCCTACGAGCAGTACTTC. The whole variable domain, remainder taken from reference TRBV5-1 and TRBJ2-7, is KAGVTQTPRYLIKTRGQQVTLSCSPISGHRSVSWYQQTPGQGLQFLFEYFSETQRNKGNFPGRFSGRQFSNSRSEMNVSTLELGDSALYLCASSLLVPPYEQYFGPGTRLTVT.

As to this clonotype: A junction boundary mismatches the germline segment, possibly from a read error. V usage is TRBV29-1 and J usage is TRBJ2-3, with 8 bases that match TRBD2. The CDR3 covers 13 residues. CDR1 is SQVTM, CDR2 ANQGSEA, per germline. CDR3 sequence reads: CSAISGSRDTQYF. The CDR3 coding sequence is TGCAGCGCAATAAGCGGGAGCAGAGATACGCAGTATTTT.

V is TRBV12-3 or TRBV12-4 and J is TRBJ1-3; perhaps TRBD1 as D (5 bases). The CDR3 has 15 residues. V lost 4 bases and J lost 2, with 12 bases in between. The CDR3 is CASSSSGEAGNTIYF. The CDR3 DNA reads TGTGCCAGCAGTTCCTCGGGGGAGGCTGGAAACACCATATATTTT.

V is TRBV9 and J is TRBJ1-1, with 7 bases aligning to TRBD1. The CDR3 is 13 amino acids. V was pared by 3 bases and J by 7 bases, with 6 bases of the junction left unmatched. In germline, CDR1 is SGDLS, CDR2 YYNGEE. The CDR3 region has the DNA TGTGCCAGCAGCGGAGACAGGGAGGGTGAAGCTTTCTTT. It encodes CASSGDREGEAFF.

V is TRBV3-1 and J is TRBJ2-6; D unclear. Germline V gene sequence: CDR1 LGHDT, CDR2 YNNKEL (reference sequence). Deletions cut 1 base from V and 0 bases from J, with 4 bases between. CDR3 size: 15 residues. The CDR3 coding sequence is TGTGCCAGCAGCCAAGGCGTCTCTGGGGCCAACGTCCTGACTTTC. It specifies CASSQGVSGANVLTF.

This clonotype showed up just a few times. J is TRBJ1-2 and V is TRBV3-1, with TRBD1 matching 7 bases. The length of the CDR3 is 12 residues. Germline V gene sequence: CDR1 LGHDT, CDR2 YNNKEL (reference sequence). The V segment lost 3 bases and the J segment 5 bases; nucleotides outside the gene matches: 0. The CDR3 DNA reads as TGTGCCAGCAGCCAGACAGGGTATGGCTACACCTTC. It specifies CASSQTGYGYTF.

The chain combines TRBV11-2 with TRBJ2-5; the match to TRBD1 covers 9 bases. Germline V gene lookup returns CDR1 SGHAT and CDR2 FQNNGV. Trimming at V came to 5 bases and at J to 7 bases, leaving 8 bases not matched to a gene. The CDR3 length is 14 residues. The CDR3: CASSMDRGSRTQYF. CDR3 sequence (DNA): TGTGCCAGCAGCATGGACAGGGGATCCAGGACCCAGTACTTC.

This sequence joins TRBV20-1 and TRBJ2-5; a possible D gene is TRBD1 (6 bases). V was pared by 5 bases and J by 5 bases, with 18 bases between. Germline lookup yields CDR1 DFQATT and CDR2 SNEGSKA (reference sequence). CDR3 length: 14 amino acids. The CDR3 sequence: CSAPLTGSVETQYF. The CDR3 nucleotides read TGCAGTGCTCCTCTCACAGGGTCCGTGGAGACCCAGTACTTC.

The chain links TRBV14 to TRBJ2-7; 9 nucleotides line up with TRBD1. V trimming: 1 base; J trimming: 1 base; junction bases outside the gene matches: 2. Looked up from germline, CDR1 is SGHDN and CDR2 is FVKESK. The CDR3 spans 15 residues. The CDR3 is CASSQAGTGSYEQYF. In DNA form, the CDR3 reads TGTGCCAGCAGCCAAGCCGGGACAGGGTCCTACGAGCAGTACTTC.

V is TRBV12-3 or TRBV12-4 and J is TRBJ1-2; D uncertain. V was clipped by 6 bases and J by 8 bases, with 13 bases between them. The CDR3 totals 12 residues. CDR3 in amino acids: CASSRDWGGYTF. Here the CDR3 DNA reads TGTGCCAGCAGCCGAGATTGGGGAGGCTACACCTTC.

This clonotype was detected once. The chain combines TRBV3-1 with TRBJ2-5; no clear D gene. Germline V gene sequence: CDR1 LGHDT, CDR2 YNNKEL (reference sequence). This CDR3 is built from 13 residues. V was clipped by 3 bases and J by 4 bases, with 9 bases between them. CDR3 sequence reads: CASSQVRAETQYF. The CDR3 nucleotides read TGTGCCAGCAGCCAGGTTAGGGCAGAGACCCAGTACTTC.

The chain couples TRBV2 to TRBJ1-5; D is perhaps TRBD1 (5 bases). Looked up from germline, CDR1 is SNHLY and CDR2 is FYNNEI. The CDR3 totals 15 residues. Trimming took off 4 bases at V and 0 bases at J, with 10 bases between the two ends. CDR3 sequence reads: CASSGTRYSNQPQHF. The CDR3 bases are TGTGCCAGCAGTGGGACACGGTATAGCAATCAGCCCCAGCATTTT.

This sequence joins TRBV12-3 or TRBV12-4 and TRBJ1-4; TRBD1 matches 8 bases. This CDR3 has 14 amino acids. The V and J ends lost 6 bases and 7 bases, in that order; junction bases with no gene match: 7. The chain's CDR3 is CASRQDRVREKLFF. CDR3 coding DNA: TGTGCCAGCAGGCAGGACAGGGTTCGTGAAAAACTGTTTTTT.

V gene TRBV5-6 combines with J gene TRBJ1-2; 10 nucleotides align to TRBD1. In germline, CDR1 is SGHDT, CDR2 YYEEEE. J gave up 3 bases and V 4 bases, and 6 bases lay outside the gene matches. The CDR3 has 15 amino acids. The CDR3 nucleotides are TGTGCCAGCAGCACTACGGACAGGGGGGACTATGGCTACACCTTC. Its translation is CASSTTDRGDYGYTF.

The J gene is TRBJ1-5, the V gene TRBV20-1; 10 bases map to TRBD1. This CDR3 is built from 13 residues. V gave up 5 bases and J gave up 6 bases; unmatched junction bases: 4. The germline gives CDR1 DFQATT, CDR2 SNEGSKA (reference sequence). CDR3 in amino acids: CSARDRGSQPQHF. The CDR3 DNA reads as TGCAGTGCTCGGGACAGGGGAAGTCAGCCCCAGCATTTT.

The chain employs TRBV14 and TRBJ1-1; no clear D. Germline V gene sequence: CDR1 SGHDN, CDR2 FVKESK. This CDR3 spans 13 amino acids. The germline V and J ends were trimmed by 5 bases and 6 bases, with 13 bases remaining between them. Written as DNA, the CDR3 is TGTGCCAGCAGCTCGGCTTTATTGGCTGAAGCTTTCTTT. As protein: CASSSALLAEAFF.

This chain uses TRBV20-1 with TRBJ1-2; 7 bases align to TRBD1. Germline CDR1 is DFQATT and CDR2 is SNEGSKA (reference sequence). V lost 4 bases and J lost 8; bases outside the gene matches: 13. CDR3 length equals 14 residues. CDR3 sequence: CSAIITPGGGGYTF. The CDR3 region has the DNA TGCAGTGCTATTATAACGCCAGGGGGAGGCGGCTACACCTTC.

The chain joins TRBV5-1 to TRBJ2-5, with D unclear. The V gene lost 4 bases and the J gene lost 2 bases, with 6 bases spanning the gap. Germline values: CDR1 SGHRS, CDR2 YFSETQ. The CDR3 spans 12 residues. The CDR3 loop reads CASSPQQETQYF. CDR3 sequence (DNA): TGCGCCAGCAGCCCACAGCAAGAGACCCAGTACTTC. Full variable domain (outside the CDR3, taken from reference TRBV5-1 and TRBJ2-5): KAGVTQTPRYLIKTRGQQVTLSCSPISGHRSVSWYQQTPGQGLQFLFEYFSETQRNKGNFPGRFSGRQFSNSRSEMNVSTLELGDSALYLCASSPQQETQYFGPGTRLLVL.

The CDR3 loop is CASSYLRQNEQFF. In nucleotides, the CDR3 is TGTGCCAGCAGTTACCTAAGACAGAATGAGCAGTTCTTC. V and J are TRBV6-6 and TRBJ2-1; D is possibly TRBD1 (5 bases). Between the trimmed V and J ends, which lost 2 bases and 7 bases, there was a span of 9 bases. The CDR3 covers 13 residues. Germline lookup yields CDR1 MNHNY and CDR2 SVGAGI (reference sequence).

V gene TRBV12-3 or TRBV12-4 combines with J gene TRBJ2-4; D uncertain. V lost 0 bases and J 0 bases, leaving 3 bases between the germline ends. The CDR3 has 14 residues. The CDR3 loop is CASSLAVAKNIQYF. CDR3 nucleotides: TGTGCCAGCAGTTTAGCAGTAGCCAAAAACATTCAGTACTTC.

The chain recombines TRBV20-1 with TRBJ2-7; 7 bases map to TRBD2. Trimming cost V 1 base and J 3 bases; bases outside gene matches: 9. Germline-derived CDR1 and CDR2 are DFQATT and SNEGSKA (reference sequence). There are 15 residues in the CDR3. CDR3 amino acids: CSARVRASGDYEQYF. The CDR3 DNA reads as TGCAGTGCTAGAGTCAGGGCTAGCGGAGACTACGAGCAGTACTTC.

This chain joins TRBV25-1 and TRBJ2-7; tentative D call: TRBD2 (5 bases). From germline, CDR1 is MGHDK and CDR2 SYGVNS. CDR3 length: 12 residues. Trimming removed 2 bases from V and 5 bases from J, with 7 bases in between. The CDR3 region is CASSEVTNEQYF. CDR3 nucleotides: TGTGCCAGCAGTGAAGTGACTAACGAGCAGTACTTC.

V usage is TRBV29-1 and J usage is TRBJ2-1, with D perhaps given as TRBD1 or TRBD2 (5 bases each). The germline gives CDR1 SQVTM, CDR2 ANQGSEA. CDR3 length: 14 amino acids. V was shortened by 4 bases and J by 9 bases, with 19 bases between the two germline ends. The DNA for the CDR3 is TGCAGCGTTGGTCCGGGGCAAGGGAGTGGTGAGCAGTTCTTC. Its translation is CSVGPGQGSGEQFF.

This chain connects TRBV9 to TRBJ2-1; no clear D gene. The germline V and J ends were trimmed by 1 base and 10 bases, with 9 bases remaining between them. Germline assignment: CDR1 SGDLS and CDR2 YYNGEE. CDR3 size: 12 residues. The DNA for the CDR3 is TGTGCCAGCAGCGTACAAGATCGGGAGCAGTTCTTC. Translation gives CASSVQDREQFF. The whole variable domain, remainder taken from reference TRBV9 and TRBJ2-1, is DSGVTQTPKHLITATGQRVTLRCSPRSGDLSVYWYQQSLDQGLQFLIQYYNGEERAKGNILERFSAQQFPDLHSELNLSSLELGDSALYFCASSVQDREQFFGPGTRLTVL.

This clonotype was counted only a few times. The rearrangement joins TRBV29-1 to TRBJ2-5; D unresolved. Germline CDR1 reads SQVTM; CDR2 reads ANQGSEA. The CDR3 sequence is 10 residues long. Between the trimmed V and J ends, which lost 8 bases and 5 bases, there was a span of 9 bases. Written as DNA, the CDR3 is TGCAGCACCTCCGTCGAGACCCAGTACTTC. This gives the protein CSTSVETQYF.